A single T cell receptor (beta chain) is shown here with its context. This clone showed up just a few times. What antigen it recognizes has not been identified. Base quality data are lacking; no much larger clone is found one base away. The identical CDR3 is also encoded by other nucleotide sequences in the sample. At the junction V is shortened by 0 bases and J by 1 base; bases outside the gene matches: 1. In the germline V gene (reference sequence), CDR1 corresponds to SGHNT and CDR2 to YYREEE. The CDR3 measures 14 amino acids from cysteine to phenylalanine. The sequence is cut down to CDR3 DNA, 42 bases in frame from base 1. To prepare the library, the immunoSEQ multiplex PCR assay was applied. Entries here come from immuneACCESS through TCRdb and include only in-frame sequences with V and J called. Some clones fail to appear in such tables; in the studies checked, an unresolved V gene covers under half of the shortfall, and the cause of the remainder is unknown. The sample yields hundreds of thousands of clones; approximately 78% were counted once. Around 0.012% of the sample is held by the ten biggest clonotypes.

This record belongs to a study of shared T cell receptors in the human thymus (dated by TCRdb to about 2021). About the investigation overall: The study examined how self-reactive, shared T-cell receptor alpha chains are generated in the human thymus.

These sequences were also reported in another study, on human thymus T cells. Reported in the second study: The donors were immunologically healthy infants in Finland who had open corrective cardiac surgery for congenital heart defects. The thymus tissue came from surgical resects taken out during corrective cardiac surgery. Usage of V and J gene segments appeared to be biased in both the thymic and the peripheral blood repertoires. Highly overlapping thymic TCR repertoires among unrelated individuals were reported in the related research. The study used roughly eight infant thymus samples plus four related peripheral blood samples to characterize TCR alpha and beta repertoires. The cohort included about 6 male and a couple of female infants, with donor ages spanning 7 to 244 days. Thymocytes were released mechanically from tissue and stored at -70 °C as pellets of roughly 8.5-32 million cells. Genomic DNA was extracted from frozen cell pellets with a QIAsymphony instrument. TCRB and TCRAD loci were amplified from a standardized quantity of quality-controlled genomic DNA using the immunoSEQ multiplex PCR assay. Amplicons spanned the V(D)J region at a length sufficient to cover the CDR3 and identify V and J genes. The commercial immunoSEQ service was used to sequence amplicons on an Illumina platform. Primer bias and sequencing errors were corrected as previously described, and TCRAD and TCRB definitions were based on the IMGT database. Analysis of the repertoires was done with immunoSEQ Analyzer 3.0 and VDJTools and included basic statistics, V/J segment usage, diversity estimates, rarefaction and pairwise overlap. To estimate diversity, the Chao1, ChaoE, Efron-Thisted, Shannon and inverse Simpson indices were applied, and diversity was also estimated on datasets down-sampled to the smallest sample. Repertoire overlap was assessed by strict matching of CDR3 nucleotide sequence, V gene and J gene, and clustering was done by Jaccard-based multidimensional scaling. On average, thymus samples yielded some 810,000 unique TCRB clonotypes, whereas blood samples yielded roughly 80,000.

What was sequenced was thymocytes. Recombination connected TRBV5-4 to TRBJ2-7; TRBD1 lines up with 7 middle nucleotides. This receptor was taken from a boy in the first two years of life with a congenital heart defect. Donor details come from another sample of the same person, matched by shared clones. The CDR3 in this case is CASSLGQGSYEQYF. At the DNA level, the sequence is TGTGCCAGCAGCTTGGGACAGGGATCCTACGAGCAGTACTTC.